The TCR beta chain described here comes from a study of blood T cell repertoires in COVID-19. Clinical history reported by participants formed the basis on which cohorts were assigned. Authors' processing steps: By means of reference gene primer amplification, nucleated cell counts were estimated. The data were produced by immunoSEQ multiplex PCR, yet TCRdb's version contains in-frame clones alone and is incomplete. V, J and clone size reflect that table, while D and trimming were determined from the DNA. The sample includes fewer than 200,000 clones, around four fifths of them seen just once. CDR1 MNHEY and CDR2 SMNVEV come from the germline V gene (reference sequence). Trimming removed 7 bases at V and 0 bases at J, with 12 bases between. The CDR3 is made up of 14 amino acids.

The sample taken for sequencing was PBMCs or T cells enriched from blood (not recorded which). The gene calls are TRBV27 and TRBJ1-1; D may be TRBD1 (6 bases). The sequence was obtained from a woman aged 45 to 65 who had recovered from COVID-19. The CDR3 region has the DNA TGTGCCAGCAAGGACAGACGTATGAACACTGAAGCTTTCTTT. Protein sequence: CASKDRRMNTEAFF.